This TCR beta chain was retrieved from a study of regulatory T cells in long-lasting Graves disease. Germline CDR1 and CDR2: MDHEN and SYDVKM. The CDR3 has 14 amino acids. The V and J ends lost 3 bases and 7 bases, in that order; junction bases with no gene match: 3. This clonotype showed up many times. Time point given: newly diagnosed GD, antithyroid drugs for less than 3 months. Scientists built the TCR library using RNA that was extracted from PBMCs. According to the study, TCR beta libraries were built with iRepertoire HTBI primers and CDR3-region Arm-PCR. TCRdb independently ran MiXCR on the multiplex PCR reads; one entry per CDR3 protein. This table has 360,000 or so distinct CDR3 sequences, approximately 12% appearing once. This sample also appeared in a second study, on T cells in Graves' hyperthyroidism and ophthalmopathy. From that second work: The HTBI set primed first-round TCR CDR3 RT-PCR.

The chain carries TRBV28 and TRBJ1-6; TRBD1 aligns across 7 bases. The sample consisted of peripheral blood mononuclear cells (PBMCs), taken at new diagnosis, from a patient treated with antithyroid drugs. This TCR derives from a woman between 18 and 29 years old with Graves disease. CDR3 nucleotide sequence: TGTGCCAGCAGTTTCCCGGACAGGAATTCACCCCTCCACTTT. Translated, it gives CASSFPDRNSPLHF.